This T cell receptor (beta chain) was recorded in a study of T-cell reconstitution after alpha-beta-depleted transplantation in children. The sample holds a few counts of this clonotype. Its antigen is unknown. The CDR3 totals 15 residues. Trimming left V 1 base short and J 0 bases short, with 10 bases between. Germline CDR1 and CDR2: SGHTA and FQGNSA. A TCRbeta library incorporating unique molecular identifiers was prepared. TCRdb recomputed calls from the PCR reads with MiXCR, one row per CDR3 protein. This table has roughly 310,000 distinct CDR3 sequences, approximately 20% appearing once. Study outcomes and limitations: One year after transplant, T-cell counts and diversity came mostly from newly produced T cells.

The chain couples TRBV7-2 to TRBJ2-7; no clear D gene. This material consisted of PBMCs, mostly from graft donor cells, taken 180 days after TCRalphabeta/CD19-depleted stem cell transplant. The TCR comes from a male patient under 18 who had a stem cell transplant for acute lymphoblastic leukemia, so the T cells may come from the graft donor. The CDR3 nucleotides are TGTGCCAGCAGCTTAGGACTCACGAGCTCCTACGAGCAGTACTTC. Its translation is CASSLGLTSSYEQYF.